The rows below give T cell receptor beta chains drawn from one sample of a study of regulatory T cells in long-lasting Graves disease. Each CDR3 protein is one row after TCRdb ran MiXCR on the multiplex PCR reads. The sample lists approximately 230,000 distinct CDR3 sequences, about 16% seen once, with 22% in the top ten. The source was peripheral blood mononuclear cells (PBMCs), collected at new diagnosis, from a patient treated with antithyroid drugs. The source is a female donor with Graves disease. The CDR3 runs from the conserved cysteine through the conserved F or W. The D gene is left open where the match is weak. Size values are once, few and many counts, or a class for expanded clones, and some rows have none.

J gene	clone size	D gene	CDR3 length	V gene	CDR3 protein	CDR3 DNA
TRBJ1-5	many	.	14	TRBV10-3	CAISRDPTNQPQHF	TGTGCCATCAGTCGGGACCCAACGAATCAGCCCCAGCATTTT
TRBJ2-7	few	.	11	TRBV10-3	CAILQDYEQYF	TGTGCCATCCTCCAGGACTACGAGCAGTACTTC
TRBJ1-4	.	TRBD1	17	TRBV4-1	CASSQAGLGQGDEKLFF	TGCGCCAGCAGCCAAGCAGGTCTGGGACAGGGGGATGAAAAACTGTTTTTT
TRBJ2-3	many	.	14	TRBV4-1	CASSQAQNQDTQYF	TGCGCCAGCAGCCAAGCACAGAATCAAGATACGCAGTATTTT
TRBJ1-3	few	.	13	TRBV19	CASSIGIGDTIYF	TGTGCCAGTAGTATTGGTATCGGGGACACCATATATTTT
TRBJ2-4	few	.	15	TRBV28	CATPARALAKNIQYF	TGTGCCACCCCAGCCAGAGCCCTAGCCAAAAACATTCAGTACTTC
TRBJ2-5	many	.	13	TRBV7-2	CASSAGHSETQYF	TGTGCCAGCAGCGCCGGCCATTCAGAGACCCAGTACTTC
TRBJ1-6	many	TRBD1	14	TRBV19	CATDDRGYNSPLHF	TGTGCCACCGACGACAGGGGCTATAATTCACCCCTCCACTTT
TRBJ1-1	many	.	11	TRBV29-1	CSGQENTEAFF	TGCAGCGGGCAGGAGAACACTGAAGCTTTCTTT
TRBJ2-7	many	.	16	TRBV3-1	CASSQRRPGLEDEQYF	TGTGCCAGCAGCCAAAGAAGGCCGGGACTGGAGGACGAGCAGTACTTC
TRBJ1-1	many	.	13	TRBV7-6	CASSLSPATEAFF	TGTGCCAGCAGCCTCTCTCCGGCCACTGAAGCTTTCTTT
TRBJ1-2	many	.	12	TRBV29-1	CSVDSGVDGYTF	TGCAGCGTTGATTCTGGGGTGGACGGCTACACCTTC
TRBJ2-1	many	.	11	TRBV20-1	CSADSYNEQFF	TGCAGTGCAGATTCCTACAATGAGCAGTTCTTC
TRBJ1-1	many	TRBD1	15	TRBV6-2/TRBV6-3	CASSYGAGGSTEAFF	TGTGCCAGCAGTTACGGGGCAGGGGGAAGCACTGAAGCTTTCTTT
TRBJ1-1	many	.	13	TRBV28	CASSLLANTEAFF	TGTGCCAGCAGTTTACTAGCGAACACTGAAGCTTTCTTT
TRBJ2-5	.	.	14	TRBV20-1	CSARSSGGQETQYF	TGCAGTGCTAGATCGTCAGGGGGGCAAGAGACCCAGTACTTC
TRBJ2-5	many	TRBD2	13	TRBV28	CASSSTGGETQYF	TGTGCCAGCAGTTCGACGGGGGGAGAGACCCAGTACTTC